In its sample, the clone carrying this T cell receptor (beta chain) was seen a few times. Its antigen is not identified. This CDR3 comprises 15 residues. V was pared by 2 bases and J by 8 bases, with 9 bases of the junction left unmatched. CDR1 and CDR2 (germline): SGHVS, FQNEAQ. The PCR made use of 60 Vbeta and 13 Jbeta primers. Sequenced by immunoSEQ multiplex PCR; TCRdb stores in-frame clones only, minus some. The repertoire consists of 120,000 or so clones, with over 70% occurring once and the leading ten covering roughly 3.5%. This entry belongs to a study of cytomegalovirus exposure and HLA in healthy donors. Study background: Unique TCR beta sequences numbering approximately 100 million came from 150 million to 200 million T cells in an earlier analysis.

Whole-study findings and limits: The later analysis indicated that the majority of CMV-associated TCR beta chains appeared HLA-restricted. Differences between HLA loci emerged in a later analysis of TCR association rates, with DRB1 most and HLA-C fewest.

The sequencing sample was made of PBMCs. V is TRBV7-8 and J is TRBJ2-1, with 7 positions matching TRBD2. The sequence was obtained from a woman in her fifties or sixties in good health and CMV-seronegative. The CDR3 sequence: CASSLWSGGPDEQFF. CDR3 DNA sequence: TGTGCCAGCAGCTTATGGTCGGGAGGTCCGGATGAGCAGTTCTTC.